This TCR beta chain was captured by sequencing in a study of TIL therapy for anti-PD-1-resistant metastatic lung cancer. On the study more broadly: Patients then received nivolumab; progressors got lymphodepletion, TIL and IL-2. Tumors carried a median roughly 1.6 non-synonymous mutations per megabase. General study results and limits: This highly selected cohort may not generalize to typical lung cancer patients.

This was the immunoSEQ v3 assay. Profiling relied on immunoSEQ multiplex PCR, and the TCRdb table lists in-frame clones only, not all of them. The table shows roughly 16,000 clones, with roughly 83% occurring only once. Germline CDR1 reads SGHTA; CDR2 reads FQGNSA. Trimming took 5 bases from V and 7 from J, leaving 14 bases between them. The CDR3 contains 13 residues. As for this clone: Its antigen is unknown.

Specified time point: pre-treatment sample, taken before nivolumab and TIL therapy. The receptor comes from a person aged 25-80 years with non-small cell lung cancer. Source: blood, taken at baseline. The chain joins TRBV7-2 to TRBJ2-5; perhaps D is TRBD1 or TRBD2 (7 bases each). CDR3 nucleotide sequence: TGTGCCAGCAGCCAGGGGGGGGCCGGGACCCAGTACTTC. It is translated as CASSQGGAGTQYF. Full variable domain (remainder filled in from reference TRBV7-2 and TRBJ2-5): GAGVSQSPSNKVTEKGKDVELRCDPISGHTALYWYRQSLGQGLEFLIYFQGNSAPDKSGLPSDRFSAERTGGSVSTLTIQRTQQEDSAVYLCASSQGGAGTQYFGPGTRLLVL.